The sequence of this TCR beta chain was determined in a study of blood T cell repertoires in COVID-19. Study at large: Researchers got acute and convalescent COVID-19 samples from the United States, Italy and Spain. Sample material is recorded as cDNA or gDNA derived from T cells, B-cell-depleted T cells, or PBMCs.

The authors' processing: By means of reference gene primer amplification, nucleated cell counts were estimated. Measured with immunoSEQ multiplex PCR; TCRdb has only the in-frame clones, and not every one. V and J calls and clone size come straight from that table; D and trimming were deduced from the DNA. The sample has 250,000 to 300,000 clones, about 76% seen once. V was clipped by 2 bases and J by 5 bases, with 12 bases between them. Germline V CDR1 and CDR2: MNHNS, SASEGT. The CDR3 consists of 14 residues. The rearrangement uses TRBV6-1 and TRBJ1-1, with a tentative D call TRBD1 (6 bases). This TCR was sampled from an older woman with active or convalescent COVID-19. What was sequenced was peripheral blood. CDR3 residues: CASSERAGETEAFF. DNA of the CDR3: TGTGCCAGCAGTGAAAGGGCAGGGGAAACTGAAGCTTTCTTT.